Below, 19 T cell receptor beta chains from the same sample are listed, as sequenced in a study of beta chain features in type 1 diabetes (dated by TCRdb to about 2018). Beyond this particular receptor, the publication reports: In all four CD4+ subsets, TCRB CDR3 length was moderately but significantly shorter in type 1 diabetes patients.

The library was made by the immunoSEQ multiplex PCR assay. The entire amount of isolated RNA was reverse transcribed using the High Capacity cDNA Reverse Transcription Kit, so the sequenced TCRB transcripts were expressed ones. As stored in TCRdb, this immuneACCESS dataset retains in-frame rearrangements with V and J assigned. A fraction of the clones does not appear; measured against another copy, unresolved V genes explain less than half of the discrepancy, and the remainder lacks a known reason. Present in this sample are some 190,000 clones, roughly 8% of which were seen just once. Under 0.55% of the sample rests with the top ten. No antigen has been identified for these receptors. Input material: central memory CD4+ T cells from blood. The receptors come from a man between 18 and 35 years old with type 1 diabetes.

In this sample, this clone turned up a few times. The CDR3 loop reads CSVGLAGVTSTDTQYF. Here the CDR3 DNA reads TGCAGCGTTGGACTAGCGGGGGTTACTAGCACAGATACGCAGTATTTT. V usage is TRBV29-1 and J usage is TRBJ2-3, with 12 bases that match TRBD2. The V gene's germline CDR1 is SQVTM and CDR2 ANQGSEA. The J segment lost 0 bases and the V segment lost 4 bases, leaving 5 bases of the junction unmatched. This CDR3 region has 16 residues.

CDR3 protein: CASSPGDRQGSYETQYF. The CDR3 DNA follows: TGCGCCAGCAGCCCGGGAGATCGACAGGGGAGTTATGAGACCCAGTACTTC. The chain combines TRBV4-3 with TRBJ2-5; 8 bases are shared with TRBD1. After removal of 4 bases from V and 5 bases from J, the junction contained 15 bases not matched to a gene. Germline V gene lookup returns CDR1 LGHNA and CDR2 YSLEER. The CDR3 is 17 residues long.

The table lists this clone with a few counts. This chain joins TRBV14 and TRBJ1-1, with D unclear. The CDR3 has 15 amino acids. From germline, CDR1 is SGHDN and CDR2 FVKESK. The germline V and J ends were trimmed by 4 bases and 5 bases, with 17 bases remaining between them. Here the CDR3 reads CASSPTGWGGTEAFF. The CDR3 DNA reads as TGTGCCAGCAGCCCCACTGGTTGGGGAGGAACTGAAGCTTTCTTT.

The chain has TRBV18 and TRBJ2-2; TRBD2 matches 14 bases. The length of the CDR3 is 16 residues. CDR1 KGHSH and CDR2 LQKENI come from the germline V gene. J was trimmed by 5 bases and V by 3 bases; bases with no gene match: 2. The CDR3 DNA reads as TGTGCCAGCTCACCCAGGACTAGCGGGAGGACCGGGGAGCTGTTTTTT. Encoded protein: CASSPRTSGRTGELFF. The full variable domain, with the rest looked up from reference TRBV18 and TRBJ2-2, is NAGVMQNPRHLVRRRGQEARLRCSPMKGHSHVYWYRQLPEEGLKFMVYLQKENIIDESGMPKERFSAEFPKEGPSILRIQQVVRGDSAAYFCASSPRTSGRTGELFFGEGSRLTVL.

This clone was detected only a few times. J is TRBJ1-2 and V is TRBV29-1; D not certain. The ends were cut back, 1 base at V and 3 bases at J, with 12 bases in the middle. The length of the CDR3 is 14 residues. Germline V gives CDR1 SQVTM, CDR2 ANQGSEA. DNA of the CDR3: TGCAGCGTTGAAGGGCGGGGTGTAGACTATGGCTACACCTTC. It encodes CSVEGRGVDYGYTF. The whole variable domain, remainder taken from reference TRBV29-1 and TRBJ1-2, is SAVISQKPSRDICQRGTSLTIQCQVDSQVTMMFWYRQQPGQSLTLIATANQGSEATYESGFVIDKFPISRPNLTFSTLTVSNMSPEDSSIYLCSVEGRGVDYGYTFGSGTRLTVV.

The CDR3 region has the DNA TGTGCCAGCAGCTTAGGCCAGGTCGGGAGAGGCTACACCTTC. This gives the protein CASSLGQVGRGYTF. The rearrangement joins TRBV7-9 to TRBJ1-2; D uncertain. CDR1 SEHNR and CDR2 FQNEAQ come from the germline V gene (reference sequence). The CDR3 covers 14 residues. V lost 1 base to trimming and J lost 8 bases, with 14 bases between them.

The chain is built from TRBV5-1 and TRBJ2-3, with D possibly matching TRBD2 (6 bases). Trimming stripped 0 bases from V and 0 bases from J, with 14 bases between. The CDR3 is 17 amino acids. The germline V gene encodes CDR1 SGHRS and CDR2 YFSETQ. In DNA, the CDR3 is TGCGCCAGCAGCTTGGACCCTCAAGGGACTAGCACAGATACGCAGTATTTT. Its protein product is CASSLDPQGTSTDTQYF. The full variable domain, completed using reference TRBV5-1 and TRBJ2-3, is KAGVTQTPRYLIKTRGQQVTLSCSPISGHRSVSWYQQTPGQGLQFLFEYFSETQRNKGNFPGRFSGRQFSNSRSEMNVSTLELGDSALYLCASSLDPQGTSTDTQYFGPGTRLTVL.

V is TRBV5-6 and J is TRBJ2-7; weak D call: TRBD1 (5 bases). From germline, CDR1 is SGHDT and CDR2 YYEEEE. Trimming took 0 bases from V and 4 from J, leaving 5 bases between them. CDR3 length equals 12 residues. The CDR3 loop is CASSLGQYEQYF. Here the CDR3 DNA reads TGTGCCAGCAGCTTGGGACAGTACGAGCAGTACTTC.

This clone showed up just a few times. Other DNA sequences in the sample encode the same CDR3. This chain uses TRBV18 with TRBJ2-7; 8 bases agree with TRBD2. V trimming: 4 bases; J trimming: 0 bases; junction bases outside the gene matches: 2. In germline, CDR1 is KGHSH, CDR2 LQKENI. The CDR3 consists of 14 residues. In DNA form, the CDR3 reads TGTGCCAGCTCACTGAGCGGGAGCTCCTACGAGCAGTACTTC. Translating gives CASSLSGSSYEQYF.

This chain uses TRBV2 with TRBJ1-2, with D unresolved. With 7 bases removed from V and 4 bases from J, the gap between germline ends came to 16 bases. CDR3 size: 14 residues. CDR1 is SNHLY, CDR2 FYNNEI, per germline. The chain's CDR3 is CASTLAMRAYGYTF. CDR3 DNA sequence: TGTGCCAGCACCTTAGCGATGAGGGCCTATGGCTACACCTTC.

This clone was found a few times. V is TRBV6-5 and J is TRBJ1-2; D is unresolved. With 2 bases removed from V and 5 bases from J, the gap between germline ends came to 9 bases. There are 13 residues in the CDR3. Per germline, CDR1 MNHEY and CDR2 SVGAGI. DNA for the CDR3: TGTGCCAGCAGTTACGGATGGGAGTATGGCTACACCTTC. Its translation is CASSYGWEYGYTF.

This clone has just a few counts. The chain carries TRBV29-1 and TRBJ2-7; a weak D match, TRBD2 (5 bases). The CDR3 covers 14 residues. CDR1 is SQVTM, CDR2 ANQGSEA, per germline. Trimming cost V 6 bases and J 2 bases, with 17 bases left between them. DNA for the CDR3: TGCAGCGTGAGCCCCGCTAGCTTCACCTACGAGCAGTACTTC. Residues: CSVSPASFTYEQYF.

This clone was counted a few times. This sequence joins TRBV7-2 and TRBJ1-4; TRBD1 matches 7 bases. From germline, CDR1 is SGHTA and CDR2 FQGNSA. CDR3 length: 15 residues. V shed 5 bases and J 0 bases; nucleotides not matched to a gene: 3. Here the CDR3 DNA reads TGTGCCAGCAGCCCTCAGGGGGCAACTAATGAAAAACTGTTTTTT. Amino acid sequence: CASSPQGATNEKLFF.

A few counts support this clone. J is TRBJ2-3 and V is TRBV5-4; TRBD1 might be the D (6 bases). The germline gives CDR1 SGHNT, CDR2 YYREEE (reference sequence). This CDR3 contains 15 residues. V shed 4 bases and J shed 0 bases, with 12 bases lying between them. CDR3 in amino acids: CASSPDSPSTDTQYF. CDR3 nucleotides: TGTGCCAGCAGCCCGGACAGCCCTAGCACAGATACGCAGTATTTT.

The chain couples TRBV27 to TRBJ2-6; TRBD2 is a possible D gene (5 bases). V lost 5 bases and J 0 bases, leaving 11 bases between the germline ends. CDR1 MNHEY and CDR2 SMNVEV come from the germline V gene (reference sequence). The CDR3 has 16 residues. CDR3: CASSPDSISGANVLTF. For the CDR3, the DNA is TGTGCCAGCAGTCCGGACTCTATCTCTGGGGCCAACGTCCTGACTTTC.

The J gene is TRBJ2-6, the V gene TRBV5-1; 7 nucleotides align to TRBD2. V lost 0 bases to trimming and J lost 2 bases; unmatched junction nucleotides: 2. This CDR3 contains 16 residues. The germline V gene encodes CDR1 SGHRS and CDR2 YFSETQ. CDR3 in amino acids: CASSLAGGTGANVLTF. As DNA, the CDR3 is TGCGCCAGCAGCTTGGCCGGGGGGACTGGGGCCAACGTCCTGACTTTC.

The chain uses TRBV6-5 and TRBJ1-1; possibly TRBD1 for D (5 bases). Trimming stripped 0 bases from V and 4 bases from J, with 12 bases between. The CDR3 is 15 amino acids. Germline values: CDR1 MNHEY, CDR2 SVGAGI. CDR3 protein: CASSYSRGGSTEAFF. The CDR3 DNA reads TGTGCCAGCAGTTACTCGAGGGGAGGGAGCACTGAAGCTTTCTTT.

This clone appeared a few times. The chain joins TRBV5-1 to TRBJ2-1; 7 bases are shared with TRBD1. The CDR3 contains 14 residues. V lost 6 bases, J lost 0 bases, and 3 bases stayed unmatched. Germline loops: CDR1 SGHRS, CDR2 YFSETQ. CDR3 coding DNA: TGCGCCAGCAAGACAGGGAGCTCCTACAATGAGCAGTTCTTC. It translates to CASKTGSSYNEQFF. The full variable domain, in which reference TRBV5-1 and TRBJ2-1 provide the parts outside the CDR3, is KAGVTQTPRYLIKTRGQQVTLSCSPISGHRSVSWYQQTPGQGLQFLFEYFSETQRNKGNFPGRFSGRQFSNSRSEMNVSTLELGDSALYLCASKTGSSYNEQFFGPGTRLTVL.

This clone was detected only a few times. The chain uses TRBV7-2 and TRBJ1-2, with a possible D match to TRBD1 (6 bases). The CDR3 is 13 residues long. Per the germline V gene, CDR1 is SGHTA and CDR2 is FQGNSA. Trimming shortened V by 6 bases and J by 8 bases, and 16 bases separated the two germline ends. The CDR3 spells CASSAWGRVGYTF. As DNA, the CDR3 is TGTGCCAGCAGTGCTTGGGGGCGGGTAGGCTACACCTTC.